The T cell receptor (beta chain) under discussion was sequenced for a study of blood T cell repertoires in COVID-19. Turning to the study itself: Sample material is recorded as cDNA or gDNA derived from T cells, B-cell-depleted T cells, or PBMCs.

The CDR3 loop spans 16 amino acids. CDR1 and CDR2 from the germline V gene are SGDLS and YYNGEE. J lost 8 bases, V lost 0 bases, and 7 bases had no gene match. Per the authors' pipeline: Counts of nucleated cells, estimated from reference gene primer amplification, were obtained. Only in-frame clones appear in the TCRdb table, and some are missing; sequencing was by immunoSEQ multiplex PCR. That table gives V, J and clone size, and the DNA gave D and trimming. The table includes under 350,000 clones, about 87% detected once. The rearrangement uses TRBV9 and TRBJ2-3; 12 bases align to TRBD2. Input material: peripheral blood. The TCR comes from a man between 70 and 80 years old with acute or convalescent COVID-19. The DNA for the CDR3 is TGTGCCAGCAGCGTAGATCCTAGCGGGGGGGTAGGTACGCAGTATTTT. Protein product: CASSVDPSGGVGTQYF.